Listed below are T cell receptor beta chains from one sample, sequenced in a study of metastatic and nonmetastatic thyroid tumors. TCRdb re-called clones from the PCR reads using MiXCR. The data contain around 40,000 clones, roughly 15% of them singletons. Source material: blood. These receptors all come from a male donor with papillary thyroid cancer or a benign thyroid nodule (not recorded which). Some clones in this sample may be carry-over from other donors' samples. Each CDR3 is given with its conserved first and last residue. The D gene is left open where the match is weak. Clone size appears in some rows only: once, few, many, or a class for an expanded clone.

TRBJ2-1 | medium-sized | TRBV24-1 | TRBD2 | CATSDTRTSGYYNEQFF | TGTGCCACCAGTGATACCCGGACTAGCGGATACTACAATGAGCAGTTCTTC
TRBJ2-1 | many | TRBV7-8 | TRBD1 | CASSFGGQWVPNEQFF | TGTGCCAGCAGCTTTGGGGGACAGTGGGTCCCCAATGAGCAGTTCTTC
TRBJ2-1 | many | TRBV7-8 | NA | CASSLTPTQYNEQFF | TGTGCCAGCAGCTTAACCCCGACACAGTACAATGAGCAGTTCTTC
TRBJ2-3 | many | TRBV9 | TRBD2 | CASSPLHGGGPADTQYF | TGTGCCAGCAGCCCCCTCCACGGCGGGGGGCCTGCAGATACGCAGTATTTT
TRBJ1-2 | many | TRBV9 | NA | CASSEHANYGYTF | TGTGCCAGCAGCGAGCACGCGAACTATGGCTACACCTTC
TRBJ2-5 | many | TRBV6-1 | TRBD2 | CASSHRGGGSKTQYF | TGTGCCAGCAGTCATCGCGGCGGGGGGTCAAAGACCCAGTACTTC
TRBJ2-7 | many | TRBV7-9 | NA | CAGLVGYEQYF | TGTGCCGGCCTCGTCGGTTACGAGCAGTACTTC
TRBJ2-7 | many | TRBV5-1 | NA | CASSPRTDSYEQYF | TGCGCCAGCAGCCCAAGGACAGACTCCTACGAGCAGTACTTC
TRBJ2-7 | NA | TRBV20-1 | NA | CSARLAGRVHDQYF | TGCAGTGCTAGGCTTGCCGGGCGTGTCCACGATCAGTACTTC
TRBJ1-4 | many | TRBV3-1 | NA | CASSRDLNEKLFF | TGTGCCAGCAGCCGGGACCTTAATGAAAAACTGTTTTTT
TRBJ2-7 | many | TRBV4-2 | TRBD1 | CASSQPGQGGYEQYF | TGTGCCAGCAGCCAGCCGGGACAGGGGGGTTACGAGCAGTACTTC
TRBJ2-7 | medium-sized | TRBV28 | NA | CASSFLLRHYEQYF | TGTGCCAGCAGTTTCCTCCTTAGACACTACGAGCAGTACTTC
TRBJ2-3 | many | TRBV7-3 | NA | CASSLTGDTQYF | TGTGCCAGCAGCTTAACCGGAGATACGCAGTATTTT
TRBJ1-1 | few | TRBV12-3/TRBV12-4 | NA | CASSPRTAGDTEAFF | TGTGCCAGCAGTCCCCGTACAGCTGGGGACACTGAAGCTTTCTTT
TRBJ2-6 | many | TRBV27 | NA | CASSLDYQRTGANVLTF | TGTGCCAGCAGTTTAGATTACCAACGAACAGGGGCCAACGTCCTGACTTTC
TRBJ2-3 | few | TRBV11-2 | TRBD2 | CASKTSGVDTQYF | TGTGCCAGCAAAACTAGCGGGGTTGATACGCAGTATTTT
TRBJ2-2 | many | TRBV6-2/TRBV6-3 | NA | CASSYLVNTGELFF | TGTGCCAGCAGTTACTTAGTGAACACCGGGGAGCTGTTTTTT
TRBJ1-5 | NA | TRBV28 | NA | CASSYPQGIPNQPQHF | TGTGCCAGCAGTTACCCACAGGGCATCCCCAATCAGCCCCAGCATTTT